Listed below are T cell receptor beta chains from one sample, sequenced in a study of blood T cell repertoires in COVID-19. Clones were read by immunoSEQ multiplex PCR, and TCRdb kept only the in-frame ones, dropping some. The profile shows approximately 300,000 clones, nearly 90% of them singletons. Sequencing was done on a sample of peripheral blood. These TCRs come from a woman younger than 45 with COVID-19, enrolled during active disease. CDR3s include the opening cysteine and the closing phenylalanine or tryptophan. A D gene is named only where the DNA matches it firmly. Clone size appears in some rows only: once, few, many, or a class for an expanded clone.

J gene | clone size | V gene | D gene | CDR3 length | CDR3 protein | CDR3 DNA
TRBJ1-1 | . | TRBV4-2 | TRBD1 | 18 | CASSQVIPDTGGGTEAFF | TGTGCCAGCAGCCAAGTGATCCCCGATACAGGGGGAGGGACTGAAGCTTTCTTT
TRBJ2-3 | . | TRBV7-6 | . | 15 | CASSLVEENTDTQYF | TGTGCCAGCAGCTTAGTGGAGGAAAACACAGATACGCAGTATTTT
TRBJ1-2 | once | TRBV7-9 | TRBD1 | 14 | CASSPSWTGHGYTF | TGTGCCAGCAGCCCCTCGTGGACAGGGCATGGCTACACCTTC
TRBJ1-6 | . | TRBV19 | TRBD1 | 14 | CASTPNTGTGALHF | TGTGCCAGTACGCCAAACACCGGGACAGGAGCTCTCCACTTT
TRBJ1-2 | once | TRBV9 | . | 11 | CASSSGDSTTF | TGTGCCAGCAGCTCGGGAGACAGTACGACTTTC
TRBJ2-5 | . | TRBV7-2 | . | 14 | CASSSAGIQETQYF | TGTGCCAGCAGCTCGGCCGGGATCCAAGAGACCCAGTACTTC
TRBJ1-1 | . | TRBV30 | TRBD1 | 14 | CAWSVGTVNTEAFF | TGTGCCTGGAGTGTTGGGACAGTGAACACTGAAGCTTTCTTT
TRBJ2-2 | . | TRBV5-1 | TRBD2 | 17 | CASSFQGLATNTGELFF | TGCGCCAGCAGCTTCCAGGGACTAGCAACAAACACCGGGGAGCTGTTTTTT
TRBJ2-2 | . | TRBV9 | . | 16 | CASSVGHLSNTGELFF | TGTGCCAGCAGCGTAGGGCACCTGTCTAACACCGGGGAGCTGTTTTTT
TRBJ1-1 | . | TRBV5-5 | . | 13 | CASSLVESTEAFF | TGTGCCAGCAGCTTGGTTGAGAGCACCGAAGCTTTCTTT
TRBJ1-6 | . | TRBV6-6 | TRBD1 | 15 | CASSYRGKRADTLHF | TGTGCCAGCAGCTACAGGGGTAAAAGGGCGGACACCCTCCACTTT
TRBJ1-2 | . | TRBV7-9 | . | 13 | CASSPDRNYGYTF | TGTGCCAGCAGCCCTGACAGAAACTATGGCTACACCTTC
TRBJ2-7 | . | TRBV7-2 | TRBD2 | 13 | CASSRGGSYEQYF | TGTGCCAGCAGCCGGGGGGGATCCTACGAGCAGTACTTC
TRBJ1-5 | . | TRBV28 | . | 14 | CASSLPQGWQPQHF | TGTGCCAGCAGTTTACCGCAGGGTTGGCAGCCCCAGCATTTT
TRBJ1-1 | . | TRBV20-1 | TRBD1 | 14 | CSASGQGRNTEAFF | TGCAGTGCTAGTGGACAGGGGAGGAACACTGAAGCTTTCTTT
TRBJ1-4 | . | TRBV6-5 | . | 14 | CASSPSGGGEKLFF | TGTGCCAGCAGTCCCTCCGGGGGGGGAGAAAAACTGTTTTTT
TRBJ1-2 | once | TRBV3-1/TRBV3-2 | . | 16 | CASSQDLAGLNYGYTF | TGTGCCAGCAGCCAAGATCTGGCAGGCTTGAACTATGGCTACACCTTC
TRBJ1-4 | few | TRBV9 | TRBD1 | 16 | CASSRGTGATNEKLFF | TGTGCCAGCAGCCGCGGGACAGGAGCAACTAATGAAAAACTGTTTTTT
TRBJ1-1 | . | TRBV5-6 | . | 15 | CASSPVGGEATEAFF | TGTGCCAGCAGCCCAGTAGGAGGGGAGGCCACTGAAGCTTTCTTT
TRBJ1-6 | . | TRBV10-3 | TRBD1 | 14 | CAISERGQFSPLHF | TGTGCCATCAGTGAGAGGGGACAGTTCTCACCCCTCCACTTT
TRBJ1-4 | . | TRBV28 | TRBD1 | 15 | CASSFRTGGSEKLFF | TGTGCCAGCAGTTTTCGGACAGGGGGAAGTGAAAAACTGTTTTTT
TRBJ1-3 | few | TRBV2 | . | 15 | CASSESAGAGNTIYF | TGTGCCAGCAGTGAATCGGCGGGTGCAGGAAACACCATATATTTT
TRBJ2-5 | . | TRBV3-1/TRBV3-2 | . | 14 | CASSLRQPPETQYF | TGTGCCAGCAGCCTACGACAGCCCCCAGAGACCCAGTACTTC
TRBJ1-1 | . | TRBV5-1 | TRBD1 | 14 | CASSLSGGSTEAFF | TGCGCCAGCAGCTTGTCAGGGGGGAGCACTGAAGCTTTCTTT
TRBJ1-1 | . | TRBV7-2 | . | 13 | CASSLQVNTEAFF | TGTGCCAGCAGCTTACAGGTAAACACTGAAGCTTTCTTT
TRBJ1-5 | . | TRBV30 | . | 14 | CAWSTGIRNQPQHF | TGTGCCTGGAGTACAGGGATTCGCAATCAGCCCCAGCATTTT
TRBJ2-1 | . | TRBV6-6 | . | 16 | CASSQTQGLSYNEQFF | TGTGCCAGCAGTCAAACCCAGGGTCTCTCCTACAATGAGCAGTTCTTC
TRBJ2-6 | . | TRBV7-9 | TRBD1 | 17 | CASSLWDRGPGANVLTF | TGTGCCAGCAGCTTATGGGACAGGGGGCCTGGGGCCAACGTCCTGACTTTC
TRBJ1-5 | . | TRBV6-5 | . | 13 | CASSWGRNQPQHF | TGTGCCAGCAGTTGGGGCAGAAATCAGCCCCAGCATTTT
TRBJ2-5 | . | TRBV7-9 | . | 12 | CASSRTEETQYF | TGTGCCAGCAGCAGGACAGAAGAGACCCAGTACTTC
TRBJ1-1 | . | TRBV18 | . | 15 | CASSARAGSDTEAFF | TGTGCCAGCTCAGCCCGCGCAGGGTCCGACACTGAAGCTTTCTTT
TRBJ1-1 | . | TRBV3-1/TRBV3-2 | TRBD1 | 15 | CASRPRGQGNTEAFF | TGTGCCAGCAGGCCCAGGGGGCAGGGGAACACTGAAGCTTTCTTT
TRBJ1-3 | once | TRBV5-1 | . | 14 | CASSKKGNGNTIYF | TGCGCCAGCAGCAAAAAGGGGAATGGAAACACCATATATTTT
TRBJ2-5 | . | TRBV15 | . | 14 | CATSRDRGEETQYF | TGTGCCACCAGCAGAGATCGGGGAGAAGAGACCCAGTACTTC
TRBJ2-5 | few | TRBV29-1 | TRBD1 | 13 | CSVKRDSQETQYF | TGCAGCGTCAAACGGGACAGCCAAGAGACCCAGTACTTC
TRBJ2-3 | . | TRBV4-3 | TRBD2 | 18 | CASSQDAAGGLFTDTQYF | TGCGCCAGCAGCCAAGACGCGGCGGGGGGGCTCTTCACAGATACGCAGTATTTT
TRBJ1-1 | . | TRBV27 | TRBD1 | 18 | CASSSRDRAIWTNTEAFF | TGTGCCAGCAGTTCGCGCGACAGGGCTATTTGGACGAACACTGAAGCTTTCTTT
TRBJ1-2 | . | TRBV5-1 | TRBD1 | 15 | CASSLSDRPNYGYTF | TGCGCCAGCAGCTTGTCGGACAGGCCTAACTATGGCTACACCTTC
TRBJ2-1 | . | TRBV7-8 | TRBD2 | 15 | CASSLGAGGGGEQFF | TGTGCCAGCAGCTTAGGAGCGGGGGGAGGTGGAGAGCAGTTCTTC
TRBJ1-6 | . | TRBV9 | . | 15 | CASSNSGIPNSPLHF | TGTGCCAGCAGCAATTCGGGTATTCCCAATTCACCCCTCCACTTT
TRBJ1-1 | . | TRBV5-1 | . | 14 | CASSPGRVNTEAFF | TGCGCCAGCAGCCCCGGGAGGGTAAACACTGAAGCTTTCTTT
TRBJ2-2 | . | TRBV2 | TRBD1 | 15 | CASRKGQGRTGELFF | TGTGCCAGCAGGAAAGGACAGGGTAGAACCGGGGAGCTGTTTTTT
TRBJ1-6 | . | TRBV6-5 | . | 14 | CASTHGGGRSPLHF | TGTGCCAGCACCCACGGGGGGGGCCGTTCACCCCTCCACTTT
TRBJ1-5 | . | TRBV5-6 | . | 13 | CASSLAGNQPQHF | TGTGCCAGCAGCTTGGCCGGTAATCAGCCCCAGCATTTT
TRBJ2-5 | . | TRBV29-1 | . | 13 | CSTGTTRTETQYF | TGCAGCACAGGGACTACCCGAACAGAGACCCAGTACTTC
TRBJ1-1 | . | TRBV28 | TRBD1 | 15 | CASSTLTGLGTEAFF | TGTGCCAGCAGTACCTTGACAGGGTTGGGCACTGAAGCTTTCTTT
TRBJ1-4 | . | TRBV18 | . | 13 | CASSLQNNEKLFF | TGTGCCAGCTCGTTACAGAATAATGAAAAACTGTTTTTT
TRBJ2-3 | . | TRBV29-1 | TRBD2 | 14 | CSVEASGGTDTQYF | TGCAGCGTTGAGGCTAGCGGGGGGACAGATACGCAGTATTTT
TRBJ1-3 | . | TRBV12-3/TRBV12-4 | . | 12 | CASSQGGNTIYF | TGTGCCAGCAGCCAGGGGGGAAACACCATATATTTT
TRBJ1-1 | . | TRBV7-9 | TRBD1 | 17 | CASSPGQVSGSPSRAFF | TGTGCCAGCAGCCCGGGACAGGTTTCGGGGTCCCCTAGCAGAGCTTTCTTT
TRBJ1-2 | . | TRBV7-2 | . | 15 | CASSLGSRVLYGYTF | TGTGCCAGCAGCTTAGGTAGCAGGGTTCTGTATGGCTACACCTTC
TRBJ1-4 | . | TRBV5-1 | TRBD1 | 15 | CASSPTGQGGEKLFF | TGCGCCAGCAGCCCGACGGGACAGGGAGGAGAAAAACTGTTTTTT
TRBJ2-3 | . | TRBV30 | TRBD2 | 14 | CAWRGLAATDTQYF | TGTGCCTGGAGGGGACTAGCGGCCACAGATACGCAGTATTTT
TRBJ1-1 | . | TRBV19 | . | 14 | CASSIDAAPTEAFF | TGTGCCAGTAGTATAGACGCAGCGCCCACTGAAGCTTTCTTT
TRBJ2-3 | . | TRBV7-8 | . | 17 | CASSLPTGQSSTDTQYF | TGTGCCAGCAGCCTCCCTACAGGGCAATCTAGCACAGATACGCAGTATTTT
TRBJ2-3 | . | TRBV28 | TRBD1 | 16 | CASSLTGTGYTDTQYF | TGTGCCAGCAGCTTGACCGGGACAGGTTACACAGATACGCAGTATTTT
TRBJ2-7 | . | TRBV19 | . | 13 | CASSAGANYEQYF | TGTGCCTCCTCGGCAGGGGCAAACTACGAGCAGTACTTC
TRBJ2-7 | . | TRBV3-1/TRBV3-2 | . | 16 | CASSPQWRSNSYEQYF | TGTGCCAGCAGCCCTCAGTGGCGGTCCAACTCCTACGAGCAGTACTTC
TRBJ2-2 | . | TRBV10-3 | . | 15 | CAIHPGSVNTGELFF | TGTGCCATCCACCCCGGTAGCGTGAACACCGGGGAGCTGTTTTTT
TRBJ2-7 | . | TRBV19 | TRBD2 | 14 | CASSISGPNYEQYF | TGTGCCAGTAGTATTAGCGGGCCGAACTACGAGCAGTACTTC